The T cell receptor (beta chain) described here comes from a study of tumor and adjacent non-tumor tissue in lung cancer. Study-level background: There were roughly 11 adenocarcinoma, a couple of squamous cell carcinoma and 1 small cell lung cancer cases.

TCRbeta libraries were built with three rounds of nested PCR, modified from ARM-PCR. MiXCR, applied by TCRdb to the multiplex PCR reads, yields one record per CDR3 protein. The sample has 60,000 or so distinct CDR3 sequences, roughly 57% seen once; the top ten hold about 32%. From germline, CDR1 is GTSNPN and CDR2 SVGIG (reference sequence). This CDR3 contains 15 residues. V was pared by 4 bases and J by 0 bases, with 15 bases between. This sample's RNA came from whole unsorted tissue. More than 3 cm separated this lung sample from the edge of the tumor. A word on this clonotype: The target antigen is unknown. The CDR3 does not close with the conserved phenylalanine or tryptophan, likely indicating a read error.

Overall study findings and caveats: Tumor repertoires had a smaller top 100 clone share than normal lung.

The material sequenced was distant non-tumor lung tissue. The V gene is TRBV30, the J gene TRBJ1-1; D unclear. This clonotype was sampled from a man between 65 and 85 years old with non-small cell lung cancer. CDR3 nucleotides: TGTGCCTGGATAAGTTCTCAGCGCGTGAACACTGAAGCTTTCTCT. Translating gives CAWISSQRVNTEAFS.